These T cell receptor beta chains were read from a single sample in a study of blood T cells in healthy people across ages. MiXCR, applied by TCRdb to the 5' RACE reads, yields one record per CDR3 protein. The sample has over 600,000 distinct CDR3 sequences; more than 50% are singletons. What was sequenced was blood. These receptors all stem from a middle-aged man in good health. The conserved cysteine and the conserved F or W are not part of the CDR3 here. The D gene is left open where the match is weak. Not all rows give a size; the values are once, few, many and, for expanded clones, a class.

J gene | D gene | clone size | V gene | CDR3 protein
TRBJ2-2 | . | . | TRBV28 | ASSSLTGELF
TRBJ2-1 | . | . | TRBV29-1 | SVESRDNEQF
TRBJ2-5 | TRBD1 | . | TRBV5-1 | ASSLGTGKQTQY
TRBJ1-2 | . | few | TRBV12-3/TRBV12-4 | ASSSGSTKDGYT
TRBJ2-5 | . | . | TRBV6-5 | DSAGTDPQETQY
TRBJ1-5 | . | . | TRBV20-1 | SAEDVGPGNQPQH
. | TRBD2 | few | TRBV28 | ASSLGGRVETQY
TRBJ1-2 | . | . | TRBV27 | ATTPIPGGGYGYT
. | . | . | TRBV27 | AGSFVQGLRHEQY
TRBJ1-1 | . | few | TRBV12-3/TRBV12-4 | ASSFGRTTEAF
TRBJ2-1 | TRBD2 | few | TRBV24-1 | ATRGTSEYNEQF
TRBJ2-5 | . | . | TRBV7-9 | ASSVGAETQY
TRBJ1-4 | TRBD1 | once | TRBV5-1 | ASSRGQNEKLF
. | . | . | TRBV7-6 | ASSLLNRDEQY
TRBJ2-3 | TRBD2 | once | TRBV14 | ASRAGDLTDTQY
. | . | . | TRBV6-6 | ASSPPGLIQETQY
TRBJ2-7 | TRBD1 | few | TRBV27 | ASSRTGPNYEQY